This T cell receptor (beta chain) was captured by sequencing in a study of control samples from healthy donors and cancer patients. V gave up 3 bases and J gave up 0 bases, with 11 bases separating them. This CDR3 comprises 15 residues. The germline V gene has CDR1 SGHTA and CDR2 FQGNSA. Assay: immunoSEQ multiplex PCR; the TCRdb copy retains only in-frame clones and omits some. The profile covers approximately 100,000 clones, with 80% to 95% appearing a single time and less than 3.5% taken by the ten largest. Sequenced material: blood. The receptor was derived from a human donor in good health. The donor label of this sample is uncertain. This chain links TRBV7-2 with TRBJ1-1; D remains unclear. In DNA form, the CDR3 reads TGTGCCAGCAGCTTGTCGGTGGGGATGAACACTGAAGCTTTCTTT. It translates to CASSLSVGMNTEAFF.